Each of the 7 T cell receptor beta chains below was sequenced from the same sample in a study of control samples from healthy donors and cancer patients. Assay used: immunoSEQ multiplex PCR; TCRdb lists only in-frame clones, some missing. The sample includes some 79,000 clones, 80% to 95% seen only once; the top ten take about 1.3%. Sequences were obtained from PBMCs. The receptors were gathered from a woman aged 40 to 50 with lung cancer.

The rearrangement joins TRBV2 to TRBJ1-1; possibly TRBD1 for D (6 bases). The ends were cut back, 6 bases at V and 1 base at J, with 21 bases in the middle. The CDR3 is made up of 17 amino acids. Germline V CDR1 and CDR2: SNHLY, FYNNEI. CDR3 sequence: CASRADRGGAKNTEAFF. The DNA of the CDR3 is TGTGCCAGCAGAGCGGACCGCGGGGGGGCAAAGAACACTGAAGCTTTCTTT.

The gene calls are TRBV2 and TRBJ1-5; no clear D gene. The germline gives CDR1 SNHLY, CDR2 FYNNEI. The ends were cut back, 4 bases at V and 5 bases at J, with 6 bases in the middle. The CDR3 totals 12 residues. CDR3 protein: CASSGPDQPQHF. The CDR3 region has the DNA TGTGCCAGCAGTGGACCGGATCAGCCCCAGCATTTT.

The DNA for the CDR3 is TGTGCCAGTCGAGCAGGGGCCGGTGGGGGAGAAAAACTGTTTTTT. It yields the protein CASRAGAGGGEKLFF. The chain combines TRBV19 with TRBJ1-4; maybe TRBD1 (6 bases). The CDR3 sequence is 15 residues long. Looked up from germline, CDR1 is LNHDA and CDR2 is SQIVND (reference sequence). V lost 8 bases and J lost 8, with 21 bases in between.

V is TRBV30 and J is TRBJ2-1, with a tentative D call TRBD2 (6 bases). This CDR3 spans 14 amino acids. CDR1 is GTSNPN, CDR2 SVGIG, per germline (reference sequence). The germline V and J ends were trimmed by 5 bases and 1 base, with 12 bases remaining between them. CDR3 protein: CAWWDWLSYNEQFF. The CDR3 coding sequence is TGTGCCTGGTGGGACTGGCTGTCCTACAATGAGCAGTTCTTC.

This clone was recorded once. This chain uses TRBV14 with TRBJ1-6; D is possibly TRBD1 (5 bases). The CDR3 has 16 amino acids. The V end lost 1 base, the J end lost 5 bases, and 12 bases lay between the germline ends. CDR1 is SGHDN and CDR2 is FVKESK in the germline V gene. Here the CDR3 reads CASSQVNQGHNSPLHF. Here the CDR3 DNA reads TGTGCCAGCAGCCAAGTGAATCAGGGACATAATTCACCCCTCCACTTT.

This chain uses TRBV27 with TRBJ2-5; no clear D gene. V was trimmed by 6 bases and J by 5 bases, leaving 7 bases between them. Looked up from germline, CDR1 is MNHEY and CDR2 is SMNVEV (reference sequence). This CDR3 comprises 11 residues. The CDR3 region is CASSLGETQYF. In DNA, the CDR3 is TGTGCCAGCAGCTTGGGGGAGACCCAGTACTTC.

The rearrangement joins TRBV7-9 to TRBJ2-7; TRBD1 is a possible D gene (5 bases). V was cut by 2 bases and J by 2 bases, with 7 bases left in between. The CDR3 extends over 13 amino acids. The germline V gene encodes CDR1 SEHNR and CDR2 FQNEAQ (reference sequence). CDR3 sequence (DNA): TGTGCCAGCAGCTTAAAAGGGGCCTACGAGCAGTACTTC. Its protein product is CASSLKGAYEQYF.